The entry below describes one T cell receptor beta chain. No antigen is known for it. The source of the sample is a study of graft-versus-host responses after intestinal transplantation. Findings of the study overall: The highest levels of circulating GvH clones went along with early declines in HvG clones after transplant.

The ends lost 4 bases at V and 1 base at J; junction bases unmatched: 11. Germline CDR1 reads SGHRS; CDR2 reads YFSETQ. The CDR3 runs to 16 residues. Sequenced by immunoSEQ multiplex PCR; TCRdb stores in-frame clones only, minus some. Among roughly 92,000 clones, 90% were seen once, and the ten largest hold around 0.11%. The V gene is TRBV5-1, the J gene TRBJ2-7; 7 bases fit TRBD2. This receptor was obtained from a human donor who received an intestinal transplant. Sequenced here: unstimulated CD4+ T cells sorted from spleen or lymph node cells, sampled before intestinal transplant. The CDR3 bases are TGCGCCAGCAGCCCCGGGGAGGGTCCCCCTTCCTACGAGCAGTACTTC. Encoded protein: CASSPGEGPPSYEQYF.